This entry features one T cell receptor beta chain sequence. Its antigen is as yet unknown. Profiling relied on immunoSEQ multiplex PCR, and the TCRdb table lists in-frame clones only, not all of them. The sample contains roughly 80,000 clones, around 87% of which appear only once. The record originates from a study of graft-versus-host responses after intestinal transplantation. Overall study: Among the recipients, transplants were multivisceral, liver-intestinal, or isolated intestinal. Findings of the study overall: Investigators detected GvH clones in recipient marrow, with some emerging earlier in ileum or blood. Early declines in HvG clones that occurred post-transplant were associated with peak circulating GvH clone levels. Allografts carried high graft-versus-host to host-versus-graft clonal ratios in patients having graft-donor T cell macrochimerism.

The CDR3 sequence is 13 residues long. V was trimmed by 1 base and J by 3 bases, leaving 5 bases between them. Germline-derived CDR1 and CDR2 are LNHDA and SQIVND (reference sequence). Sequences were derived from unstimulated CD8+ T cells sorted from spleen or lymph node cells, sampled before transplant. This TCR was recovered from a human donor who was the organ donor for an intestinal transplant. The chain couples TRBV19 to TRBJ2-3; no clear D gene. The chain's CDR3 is CASSIVETDTQYF. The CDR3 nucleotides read TGTGCCAGTAGTATAGTGGAGACAGATACGCAGTATTTT.